The table lists the clone carrying this TCR beta chain with a few counts. Template material for amplifying TCR beta CDR3 regions consisted of RNA transcripts. The HTBI set primed first-round TCR CDR3 RT-PCR. MiXCR was run by TCRdb on the multiplex PCR reads, yielding one entry per CDR3 protein. The data contain 250,000 to 350,000 distinct CDR3 sequences, approximately 21% of them singletons. This entry belongs to a study of T cells in Graves' hyperthyroidism and ophthalmopathy. Germline V gene data show CDR1 as DFQATT and CDR2 as SNEGSKA (reference sequence). Deletions cut 3 bases from V and 4 bases from J, with 9 bases between. The CDR3 length is 12 residues.

The sequence was obtained from a man aged 30 to 45 with Graves' ophthalmopathy. The V gene is TRBV20-1, the J gene TRBJ1-2, with unresolved D. Sequenced material: blood. The CDR3 sequence: CSASNLGYGYTF. The DNA for the CDR3 is TGCAGTGCTAGTAACCTGGGCTATGGCTACACCTTC.